Presented here are 26 T cell receptor beta chains from one specimen sequenced in a study of control samples from healthy donors and cancer patients. Using immunoSEQ multiplex PCR, the repertoire was profiled, and TCRdb retains in-frame clones only, with some absent. The sample shows some 100,000 clones, about 89% of them seen only once. Sequencing was carried out using blood. The origin of the receptors is a woman in her forties or fifties in good health.

The rearrangement joins TRBV30 to TRBJ1-2; D call uncertain. This CDR3 is built from 10 residues. The germline V gene has CDR1 GTSNPN and CDR2 SVGIG (reference sequence). Trimming shortened V by 6 bases and J by 10 bases, and 12 bases separated the two germline ends. As DNA, the CDR3 is TGTGCCTGCCTCTGGTTTTCCTACACCTTC. Encoded protein: CACLWFSYTF.

J is TRBJ1-6 and V is TRBV5-1, with 7 bases fitting TRBD1. Trimming at V came to 2 bases and at J to 5 bases, leaving 7 bases not matched to a gene. This CDR3 has 16 residues. Germline lookup yields CDR1 SGHRS and CDR2 YFSETQ. The CDR3 spells CASSLQGTQHNSPLHF. In nucleotides, the CDR3 is TGCGCCAGCAGCTTACAGGGGACCCAGCATAATTCACCCCTCCACTTT.

This sequence joins TRBV5-1 and TRBJ2-5; unclear D gene. CDR3 length: 15 amino acids. Germline assignment: CDR1 SGHRS and CDR2 YFSETQ. V dropped 0 bases and J dropped 5 bases, with 14 bases sitting between them. The chain's CDR3 is CASSLGGGPGETQYF. CDR3 DNA sequence: TGCGCCAGCAGCTTGGGAGGTGGCCCTGGGGAGACCCAGTACTTC. The variable domain in full, with the rest retrieved from reference TRBV5-1 and TRBJ2-5, is KAGVTQTPRYLIKTRGQQVTLSCSPISGHRSVSWYQQTPGQGLQFLFEYFSETQRNKGNFPGRFSGRQFSNSRSEMNVSTLELGDSALYLCASSLGGGPGETQYFGPGTRLLVL.

This clone was seen once. The rearrangement joins TRBV19 to TRBJ1-6; 10 nucleotides line up with TRBD1. CDR1 is LNHDA and CDR2 is SQIVND in the germline V gene (reference sequence). This CDR3 has 15 residues. Trimming took 5 bases from V and 9 from J; bases not matched to a gene: 7. The CDR3 sequence: CASSPRDRGASPLHF. The CDR3, as DNA: TGTGCCAGTAGTCCCCGGGACAGGGGAGCTTCACCCCTCCACTTT.

J is TRBJ2-3 and V is TRBV29-1; 14 bases line up with TRBD2. The length of the CDR3 is 16 residues. Germline V gene data show CDR1 as SQVTM and CDR2 as ANQGSEA. The V gene end was trimmed by 1 base and the J gene end by 6 bases; junction bases not matched to a gene: 6. The CDR3 DNA follows: TGCAGCGTTGAAGGACTAGCGGGGGGGCCGCGGGATACGCAGTATTTT. Amino acids: CSVEGLAGGPRDTQYF.

V usage is TRBV7-2 and J usage is TRBJ2-3; D is tentatively TRBD1 or TRBD2 (7 bases each). V lost 5 bases and J lost 5, with 14 bases in between. The CDR3 totals 14 residues. Germline loops: CDR1 SGHTA, CDR2 FQGNSA. CDR3 in DNA: TGTGCCAGCAGCCAGGGGGGGGTTGTAGATACGCAGTATTTT. It specifies CASSQGGVVDTQYF.

This clone was picked up one time. The rearrangement links TRBV13 to TRBJ1-1; D might be TRBD1 (6 bases). V gave up 5 bases and J gave up 1 base, with 8 bases separating them. This CDR3 has 13 residues. Germline assignment: CDR1 PRHDT and CDR2 FYEKMQ (reference sequence). Here the CDR3 DNA reads TGTGCCAGCAGCCTGACAGGGAACACTGAAGCTTTCTTT. Residues: CASSLTGNTEAFF.

The CDR3 is CASSLNDGYGYTF. The CDR3 coding sequence is TGTGCCAGCAGCTTAAATGACGGTTATGGCTACACCTTC. The chain joins TRBV7-3 to TRBJ1-2; D call uncertain. This CDR3 is 13 amino acids long. V lost 1 base and J lost 5, with 8 bases in between. The germline gives CDR1 SGHTA, CDR2 FQGTGA.

The CDR3 reads CASSELAGGTQYF. Here the CDR3 DNA reads TGTGCCAGCAGTGAATTGGCGGGAGGGACCCAGTACTTC. This chain uses TRBV6-4 with TRBJ2-5; the match to TRBD2 covers 8 bases. V lost 3 bases to trimming and J lost 7 bases; unmatched junction nucleotides: 4. Germline V gene lookup returns CDR1 MRHNA and CDR2 SNTAGT. The CDR3 has 13 residues.

V usage is TRBV11-2 and J usage is TRBJ1-4; TRBD1 agrees at 9 bases. This CDR3 is built from 15 residues. CDR1 and CDR2 from the germline V gene are SGHAT and FQNNGV. The V segment lost 4 bases and the J segment 5 bases; nucleotides outside the gene matches: 5. The CDR3, as DNA: TGTGCCAGCAGCTCGCTAGGGACAGGGAATGAAAAACTGTTTTTT. Amino acids: CASSSLGTGNEKLFF.

Note on this clone: The sample contains more than one DNA sequence encoding this CDR3. The chain has TRBV27 and TRBJ1-1; D not resolved. Germline assignment: CDR1 MNHEY and CDR2 SMNVEV (reference sequence). The CDR3 is made up of 15 amino acids. Deletions cut 5 bases from V and 3 bases from J, with 16 bases between. In nucleotides, the CDR3 is TGTGCCAGCAGTCTCAAACGTGGACGGGACACTGAAGCTTTCTTT. It yields the protein CASSLKRGRDTEAFF.

This clone was detected a few times. The chain couples TRBV6-2 or TRBV6-3 to TRBJ1-1; D ambiguous. CDR3 size: 12 residues. Germline V CDR1 and CDR2: MNHEY, SVGEGT. The germline V and J ends were trimmed by 5 bases and 0 bases, with 4 bases remaining between them. In nucleotides, the CDR3 is TGTGCCAGCAGTCCACTGAACACTGAAGCTTTCTTT. Translation: CASSPLNTEAFF.

This clone has more than one count but fewer than ten. The chain recombines TRBV6-5 with TRBJ2-4; 7 bases align to TRBD2. The junction had 6 bases not matched to a gene; V was cut back by 9 bases and J by 1 base. Germline V lookup: CDR1 MNHEY, CDR2 SVGAGI. This CDR3 has 14 residues. The CDR3: CASHTRGAKNIQYF. CDR3 bases: TGTGCCAGTCACACGCGGGGGGCCAAAAACATTCAGTACTTC.

The chain combines TRBV4-3 with TRBJ1-2; D unresolved. The CDR3 contains 14 residues. The V gene lost 0 bases and the J gene lost 0 bases, with 5 bases spanning the gap. In germline, CDR1 is LGHNA, CDR2 YSLEER. CDR3 sequence: CASSQDSANYGYTF. The CDR3 region has the DNA TGCGCCAGCAGCCAAGACTCAGCTAACTATGGCTACACCTTC.

The chain employs TRBV2 and TRBJ1-6, with 7 bases lining up with TRBD1. V gave up 8 bases and J gave up 7 bases; unmatched junction bases: 5. Germline V lookup: CDR1 SNHLY, CDR2 FYNNEI. The CDR3 has 13 residues. CDR3: CASQGGANSPLHF. In nucleotides, the CDR3 is TGTGCCAGCCAGGGGGGGGCAAATTCACCCCTCCACTTT.

The chain couples TRBV29-1 to TRBJ2-2; 10 positions agree with TRBD2. Germline-derived CDR1 and CDR2 are SQVTM and ANQGSEA. Losses at the gene ends were 7 bases for V and 4 bases for J; bases not matched to a gene: 9. This CDR3 has 15 amino acids. The CDR3 is CSAVEAGGGTGELFF. DNA of the CDR3: TGCAGCGCTGTTGAAGCGGGAGGGGGCACCGGGGAGCTGTTTTTT.

This chain links TRBV7-9 with TRBJ2-1; D ambiguous. V was trimmed by 5 bases and J by 8 bases, leaving 13 bases between them. The CDR3 has 13 residues. From germline, CDR1 is SEHNR and CDR2 FQNEAQ (reference sequence). CDR3 sequence: CASSRIARDEQFF. The CDR3 bases are TGTGCCAGCAGCCGTATCGCTCGGGATGAGCAGTTCTTC. The full variable domain, rest sourced from reference TRBV7-9 and TRBJ2-1, is DTGVSQNPRHKITKRGQNVTFRCDPISEHNRLYWYRQTLGQGPEFLTYFQNEAQLEKSRLLSDRFSAERPKGSFSTLEIQRTEQGDSAMYLCASSRIARDEQFFGPGTRLTVL.

The chain combines TRBV11-3 with TRBJ2-2; D is uncertain. V dropped 1 base and J dropped 7 bases, with 10 bases sitting between them. This CDR3 contains 14 residues. Germline lookup yields CDR1 SGHNT and CDR2 YENEEA. The CDR3 protein is CASSLVPGGGELFF. CDR3 DNA: TGTGCCAGCAGCTTAGTCCCGGGCGGCGGGGAGCTGTTTTTT.

The rearrangement links TRBV7-2 to TRBJ1-2, with TRBD1 identical over 7 bases. The CDR3 has 14 amino acids. Germline trimming cut 4 bases from V and 4 bases from J; bases unmatched to any gene: 6. Germline values: CDR1 SGHTA, CDR2 FQGNSA. The CDR3 sequence: CASSSATGTYGYTF. DNA of the CDR3: TGTGCCAGCAGCTCCGCGACAGGGACCTATGGCTACACCTTC.

This clone was observed a few times. The genes are TRBV7-2 and TRBJ1-6; a weak D match, TRBD1 (6 bases). The CDR3 is 15 amino acids. V gave up 5 bases and J gave up 5 bases, with 13 bases separating them. Germline assignment: CDR1 SGHTA and CDR2 FQGNSA. The CDR3 DNA is TGTGCCAGCAGCCACCTCAAGGGGGATAATTCACCCCTCCACTTT. It translates to CASSHLKGDNSPLHF.

This chain connects TRBV19 to TRBJ1-4; D gene ambiguous. Germline CDR1 reads LNHDA; CDR2 reads SQIVND (reference sequence). Trimming cost V 0 bases and J 0 bases, with 8 bases left between them. The CDR3 is 16 residues long. The CDR3 DNA reads as TGTGCCAGTAGTATAGAAGTCCAGACAACTAATGAAAAACTGTTTTTT. Translating it yields CASSIEVQTTNEKLFF.

V usage is TRBV5-1 and J usage is TRBJ2-3; D is undetermined. Per the germline V gene, CDR1 is SGHRS and CDR2 is YFSETQ. V lost 3 bases to trimming and J lost 2 bases, with 13 bases between them. The CDR3 loop spans 15 amino acids. The CDR3 sequence: CASSWGGANTDTQYF. CDR3 nucleotide sequence: TGCGCCAGCAGCTGGGGTGGAGCCAACACAGATACGCAGTATTTT.

V usage is TRBV5-1 and J usage is TRBJ2-3, with 8 bases fitting TRBD2. The trim removed 0 bases at V and 4 bases at J, leaving 4 bases unmatched. This CDR3 contains 15 residues. CDR1 SGHRS and CDR2 YFSETQ come from the germline V gene. CDR3 DNA sequence: TGCGCCAGCAGCTTGGATAGCGGGAACGCAGATACGCAGTATTTT. Its translation: CASSLDSGNADTQYF.

The genes are TRBV4-1 and TRBJ2-5; D possibly corresponds to TRBD2 (5 bases). V was trimmed by 4 bases and J by 1 base, leaving 19 bases between them. The germline V gene has CDR1 MGHRA and CDR2 YSYEKL. CDR3 length: 17 amino acids. The CDR3 DNA is TGCGCCAGCAGCCCCACTTTTGTGAGAGGGTTCCAAGAGACCCAGTACTTC. Amino acid sequence: CASSPTFVRGFQETQYF.

The CDR3 is CASSLSGGQNYGYTF. The CDR3, as DNA: TGTGCCAGCAGCTTAAGTGGGGGCCAGAACTATGGCTACACCTTC. The chain joins TRBV7-3 to TRBJ1-2; D is perhaps TRBD1 (6 bases). Germline V gives CDR1 SGHTA, CDR2 FQGTGA. V lost 1 base and J 2 bases, leaving 11 bases between the germline ends. The CDR3 runs to 15 residues.

The chain couples TRBV7-2 to TRBJ2-3; D unresolved. This CDR3 comprises 15 residues. The germline gives CDR1 SGHTA, CDR2 FQGNSA. Trimming pared 5 bases from V and 0 bases from J, leaving 12 bases between. Here the CDR3 reads CASSGNLPSTDTQYF. In DNA form, the CDR3 reads TGTGCCAGCAGCGGTAACCTTCCTAGCACAGATACGCAGTATTTT. Drawing the rest from reference TRBV7-2 and TRBJ2-3, the complete variable domain is GAGVSQSPSNKVTEKGKDVELRCDPISGHTALYWYRQSLGQGLEFLIYFQGNSAPDKSGLPSDRFSAERTGGSVSTLTIQRTQQEDSAVYLCASSGNLPSTDTQYFGPGTRLTVL.